This TCR beta chain was obtained from a study of cytomegalovirus exposure and HLA in healthy donors. The PCR employed 60 Vbeta primers together with 13 Jbeta primers. TCRdb's copy holds only in-frame clones and misses some; the assay was immunoSEQ multiplex PCR. The data hold about 110,000 clones, with more than 60% observed a single time. Trimming cost V 5 bases and J 8 bases; bases outside gene matches: 7. CDR3 length equals 14 residues. Germline V gene lookup returns CDR1 MDHEN and CDR2 SYDVKM. General study results and limits: Researchers left out some V segments, among them TRBV6-2 and TRBV6-3, as indistinguishable. Sequencing likely produced, as an artifact, a cluster of highly shared sequence variants.

As to this clone: Its specificity is unknown.

The donors comprised healthy bone marrow donors. The origin of this receptor is a woman between 45 and 65 years old in good health and CMV-seropositive. Sequences were obtained from PBMCs. V usage is TRBV28 and J usage is TRBJ1-4; 8 positions match TRBD1. The CDR3 region is CASSGGQEPEKLFF. The CDR3 DNA sequence: TGTGCCAGCAGTGGGGGACAGGAGCCCGAAAAACTGTTTTTT.